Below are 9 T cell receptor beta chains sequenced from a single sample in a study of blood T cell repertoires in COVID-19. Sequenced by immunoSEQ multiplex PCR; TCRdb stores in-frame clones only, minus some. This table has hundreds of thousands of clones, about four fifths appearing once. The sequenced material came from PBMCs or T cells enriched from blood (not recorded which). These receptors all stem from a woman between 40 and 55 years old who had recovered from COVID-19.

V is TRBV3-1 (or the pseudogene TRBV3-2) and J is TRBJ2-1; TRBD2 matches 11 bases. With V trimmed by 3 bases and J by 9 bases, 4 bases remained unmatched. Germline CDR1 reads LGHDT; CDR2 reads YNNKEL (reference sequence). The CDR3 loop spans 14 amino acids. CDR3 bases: TGTGCCAGCAGCCATAGCGGGAGGGGGGGTGAGCAGTTCTTC. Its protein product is CASSHSGRGGEQFF.

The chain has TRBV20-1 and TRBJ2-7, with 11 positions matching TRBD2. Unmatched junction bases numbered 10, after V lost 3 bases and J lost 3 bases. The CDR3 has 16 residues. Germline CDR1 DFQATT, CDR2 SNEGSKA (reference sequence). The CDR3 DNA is TGCAGTGCTAGTCGGGAGACTAGCGGGGATCTCTACGAGCAGTACTTC. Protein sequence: CSASRETSGDLYEQYF.

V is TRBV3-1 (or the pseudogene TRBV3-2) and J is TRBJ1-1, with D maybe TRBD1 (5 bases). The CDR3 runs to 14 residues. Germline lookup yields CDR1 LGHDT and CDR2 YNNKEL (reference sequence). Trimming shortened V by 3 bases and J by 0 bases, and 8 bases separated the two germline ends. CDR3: CASSQWGMNTEAFF. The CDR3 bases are TGTGCCAGCAGCCAGTGGGGCATGAACACTGAAGCTTTCTTT.

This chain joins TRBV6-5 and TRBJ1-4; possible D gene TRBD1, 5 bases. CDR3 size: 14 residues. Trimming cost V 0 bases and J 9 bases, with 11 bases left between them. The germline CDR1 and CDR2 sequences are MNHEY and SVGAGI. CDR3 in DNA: TGTGCCAGCAGTTACTCATGGGACTCCAAAAAACTGTTTTTT. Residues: CASSYSWDSKKLFF.

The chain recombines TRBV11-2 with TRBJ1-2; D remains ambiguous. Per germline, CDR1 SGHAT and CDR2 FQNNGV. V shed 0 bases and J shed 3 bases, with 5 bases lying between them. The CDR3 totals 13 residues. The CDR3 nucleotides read TGTGCCAGCAGCTTAGATCTGTACTATGGCTACACCTTC. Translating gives CASSLDLYYGYTF.

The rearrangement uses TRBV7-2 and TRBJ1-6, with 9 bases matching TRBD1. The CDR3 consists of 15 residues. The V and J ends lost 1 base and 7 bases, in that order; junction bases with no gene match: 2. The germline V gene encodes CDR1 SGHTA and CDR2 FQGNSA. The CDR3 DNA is TGTGCCAGCAGCTTAGGAGGGACAGGGAATTCACCCCTCCACTTT. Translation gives CASSLGGTGNSPLHF.

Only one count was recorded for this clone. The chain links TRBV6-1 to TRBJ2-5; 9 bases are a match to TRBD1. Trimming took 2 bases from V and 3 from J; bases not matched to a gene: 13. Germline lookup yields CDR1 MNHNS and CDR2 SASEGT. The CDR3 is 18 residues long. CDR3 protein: CASSEKGPGQGTKETQYF. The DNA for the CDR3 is TGTGCCAGCAGTGAAAAAGGACCGGGACAGGGTACGAAAGAGACCCAGTACTTC.

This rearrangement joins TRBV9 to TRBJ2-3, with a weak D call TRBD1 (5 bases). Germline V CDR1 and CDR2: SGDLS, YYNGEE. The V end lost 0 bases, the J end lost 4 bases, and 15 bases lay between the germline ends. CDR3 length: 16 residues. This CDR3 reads CASSVAGYGSADTQYF. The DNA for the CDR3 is TGTGCCAGCAGCGTAGCAGGGTACGGGTCCGCAGATACGCAGTATTTT.

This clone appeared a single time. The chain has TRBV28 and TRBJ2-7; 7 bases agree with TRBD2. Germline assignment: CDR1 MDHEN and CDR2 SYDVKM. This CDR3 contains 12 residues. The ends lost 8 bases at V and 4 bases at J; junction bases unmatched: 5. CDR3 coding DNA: TGTGCCAGCGGCGGGAGAATGTACGAGCAGTACTTC. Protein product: CASGGRMYEQYF.